This entry concerns a single TCR beta chain. Its recognized antigen is unknown. Base qualities are not at hand, and no much larger clone is one base apart. The immunoSEQ Assay, a bias-controlled multiplex PCR, was used to amplify TCRbeta CDR3 regions from genomic DNA. In the original analysis: The number of nucleated cells in each sample was estimated from the amplification of reference gene primers within the assay. Sequence reads were collapsed and filtered to measure the absolute abundance of every unique TCRbeta CDR3 rearrangement. Productive Simpson clonality was computed per sample as the square root of Simpson's diversity index over productive rearrangements. TCRdb provides this immuneACCESS table in a form limited to in-frame rearrangements. Some clones are lacking; in checked studies, under half of them reflect an unresolved V gene, and why the rest are absent is not known. The V and J calls and clone size were taken over from that table, and D and trimming were inferred from the DNA. Counted in this sample were around 150,000 clones; 75% to 90% of them appeared once. The top ten hold 13% of the sample.

The sample belongs to a study of blood T cell repertoires in COVID-19 (dated by TCRdb to the early 2020s). Some background on the complete study: Samples covering the acute and convalescent phases of COVID-19 were provided by collaborators in the United States, Italy and Spain. Samples came from the ongoing ImmuneRACE study (first 160 participants) plus 1,254 subjects from 6 global collaborators. Deeply sampled blood TCRbeta repertoires from subjects exposed to, actively infected with, or recovered from COVID-19 were included in the dataset. The repertoires were released in a freely available public database meant as a resource for research on the immune response to SARS-CoV-2. The material from the prospective study consisted of cDNA or gDNA derived from T cells, B-cell-depleted T cells, or PBMCs. Where available, HLA class I and class II types were taken from metadata supplied by the sample provider and were not determined by assay-based typing. Sample metadata almost always included a de-identified subject ID, COVID-19 status, age in years and sex.

For CDR1 and CDR2, the germline V gene lists KGHSH and LQKENI. From cysteine to phenylalanine, the CDR3 is 15 amino acids long. The retained sequence is limited to the CDR3, 45 bases, with the frame set at the first base. After removal of 6 bases from V and 2 bases from J, the junction retains 5 bases not matched to a gene. Participants in the prospective study were aged 18 to 89 years, lived in over 20 United States geographic areas, and enrolled through a virtual design. In the prospective study, participants were assigned to cohorts based on the clinical history participants reported in a screening survey and a study questionnaire. Recovered participants in ImmuneRACE Cohort 3 were defined as having two consecutive negative NP/OP PCR tests, clearance from a healthcare professional, or resolution of symptoms. Mobile phlebotomists in the prospective study collected whole blood, serum and a nasopharyngeal or oropharyngeal swab from every participant. Over a roughly 2-month period, participants in the prospective study had the option of providing additional blood draws and questionnaires. Before DNA extraction, blood samples from the prospective study were shipped at room temperature or frozen.

Results the study describes overall, beyond this receptor: The quantity of clinical and demographic metadata differed by source and by participant and was supplied without curation.

Rearrangement joined TRBV18 to TRBJ1-3; 9 bases in the middle match TRBD1. Sequencing was performed on PBMCs or T cells enriched from blood (not recorded which). The receptor's source is a woman aged 60-75 years who had recovered from COVID-19. The DNA sequence follows: TGTGCCAGCTCCCTCGGGACAGGGACTGGAAACACCATATATTTT. It codes for CASSLGTGTGNTIYF.